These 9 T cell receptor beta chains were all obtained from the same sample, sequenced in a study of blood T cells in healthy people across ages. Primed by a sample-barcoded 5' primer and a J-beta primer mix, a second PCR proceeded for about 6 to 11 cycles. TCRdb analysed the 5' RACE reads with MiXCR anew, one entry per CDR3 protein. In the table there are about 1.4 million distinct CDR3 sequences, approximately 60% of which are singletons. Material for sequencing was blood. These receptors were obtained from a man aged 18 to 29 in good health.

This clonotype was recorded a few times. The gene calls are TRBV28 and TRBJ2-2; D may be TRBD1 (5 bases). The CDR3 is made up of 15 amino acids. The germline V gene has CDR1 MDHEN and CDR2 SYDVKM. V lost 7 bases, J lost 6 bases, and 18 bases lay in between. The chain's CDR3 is CASKGYEVGSGELFF. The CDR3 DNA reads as TGTGCCAGCAAGGGGTACGAGGTTGGGTCCGGGGAGCTGTTTTTT.

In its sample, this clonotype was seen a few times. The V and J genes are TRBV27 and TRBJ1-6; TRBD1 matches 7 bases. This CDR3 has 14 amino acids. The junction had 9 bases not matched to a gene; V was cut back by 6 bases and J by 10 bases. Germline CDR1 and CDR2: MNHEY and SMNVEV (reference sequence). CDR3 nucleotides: TGTGCCAGCAGCAAAATCAGGGGGTTGTCACCCCTCCACTTT. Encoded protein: CASSKIRGLSPLHF.

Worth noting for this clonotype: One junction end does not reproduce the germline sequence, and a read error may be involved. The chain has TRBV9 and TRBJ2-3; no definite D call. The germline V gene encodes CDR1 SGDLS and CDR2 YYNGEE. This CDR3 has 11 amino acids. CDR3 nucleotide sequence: TGTGCCAGCAGTGTAGTAGATACGCAGTATTTT. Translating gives CASSVVDTQYF. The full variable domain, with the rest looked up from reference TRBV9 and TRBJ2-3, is DSGVTQTPKHLITATGQRVTLRCSPRSGDLSVYWYQQSLDQGLQFLIQYYNGEERAKGNILERFSAQQFPDLHSELNLSSLELGDSALYFCASSVVDTQYFGPGTRLTVL.

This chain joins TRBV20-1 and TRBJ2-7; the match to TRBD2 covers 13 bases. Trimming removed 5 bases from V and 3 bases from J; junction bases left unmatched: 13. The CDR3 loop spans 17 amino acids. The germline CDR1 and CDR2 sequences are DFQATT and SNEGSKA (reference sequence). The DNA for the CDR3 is TGCAGTGCTCCCCACTCCTGGACTAGCGGGAGCATCTACGAGCAGTACTTC. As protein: CSAPHSWTSGSIYEQYF.

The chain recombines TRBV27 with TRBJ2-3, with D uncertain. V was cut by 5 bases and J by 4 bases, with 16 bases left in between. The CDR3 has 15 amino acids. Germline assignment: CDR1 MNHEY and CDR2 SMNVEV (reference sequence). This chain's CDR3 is CASSPTPWTPDTQYF. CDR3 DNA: TGTGCCAGCAGTCCAACTCCTTGGACGCCAGATACGCAGTATTTT.

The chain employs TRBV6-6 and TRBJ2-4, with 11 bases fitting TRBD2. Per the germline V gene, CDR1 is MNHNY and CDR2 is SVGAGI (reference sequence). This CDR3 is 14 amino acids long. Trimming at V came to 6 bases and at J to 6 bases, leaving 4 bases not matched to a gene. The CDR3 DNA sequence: TGTGCCAGCAGCCGACTAGCGGGATCAAACATTCAGTACTTC. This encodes CASSRLAGSNIQYF.

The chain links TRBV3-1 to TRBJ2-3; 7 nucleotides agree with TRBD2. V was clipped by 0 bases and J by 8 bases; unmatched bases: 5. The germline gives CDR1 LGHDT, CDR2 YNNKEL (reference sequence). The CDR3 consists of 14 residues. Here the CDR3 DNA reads TGTGCCAGCAGCCAAGAGGCGGGAGACGGTACGCAGTATTTT. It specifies CASSQEAGDGTQYF.

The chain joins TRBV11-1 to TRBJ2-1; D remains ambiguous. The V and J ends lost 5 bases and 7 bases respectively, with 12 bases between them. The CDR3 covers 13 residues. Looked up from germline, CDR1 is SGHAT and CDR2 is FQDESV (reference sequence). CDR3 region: CASSPVSGNEQFF. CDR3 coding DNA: TGTGCCAGCAGCCCCGTTTCCGGAAATGAGCAGTTCTTC.

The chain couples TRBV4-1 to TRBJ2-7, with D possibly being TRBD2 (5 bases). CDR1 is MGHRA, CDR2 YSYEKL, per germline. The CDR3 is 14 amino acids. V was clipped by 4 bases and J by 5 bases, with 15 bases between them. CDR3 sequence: CASSRGRGSDEQYF. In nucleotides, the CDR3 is TGCGCCAGCAGCCGAGGCCGGGGATCGGACGAGCAGTACTTC.